A single sample gave rise to the 2 T cell receptor beta chains below, sequenced in a study of patients and donors after allogeneic stem cell transplantation. TCRdb reprocessed the RT-PCR reads via MiXCR and lists one record per CDR3 protein. The table shows under 200,000 distinct CDR3 sequences, with 30% occurring only once. Sequences were obtained from blood, either unsorted or a sorted T cell fraction (not recorded which). The receptors stem from a human donor who was either an allogeneic HSCT recipient or a stem cell or donor lymphocyte infusion donor (not recorded which). It is not recorded whose cells these are; they may come from a transplant donor.

This clonotype was observed a handful of times. The chain couples TRBV5-1 to TRBJ2-3; D is unclear. Trimming left V 0 bases short and J 4 bases short, with 9 bases between. There are 14 residues in the CDR3. Germline V lookup: CDR1 SGHRS, CDR2 YFSETQ. The CDR3 coding sequence is TGCGCCAGCAGCTTGGCCCAGGAGTCAGATACGCAGTATTTT. Translation gives CASSLAQESDTQYF.

The V and J genes are TRBV12-3 or TRBV12-4 and TRBJ2-7; TRBD1 is a possible D gene (6 bases). The CDR3 is made up of 14 amino acids. V lost 6 bases and J lost 6, with 18 bases in between. The CDR3 DNA reads as TGTGCCAGCAGCCCAACCGGGACAACGAGCGAGCAGTACTTC. This translates into CASSPTGTTSEQYF.